This T cell receptor beta chain was profiled in a study of cytomegalovirus exposure and HLA in healthy donors. Regarding the study as a whole: Another analysis was done later, and it associated 15,000 or so TCR beta sequences with HLA alleles at 0.05 false discovery rate. There were around 160 TCR beta chains listed as cytomegalovirus-associated. Only CMV serostatus was available as immune exposure information.

With respect to this clone: Its antigen is still unknown.

PCR primers comprised 60 Vbeta and 13 Jbeta primers. Per the original methods: The count from a later analysis was 79 million or so unique TCR beta chains, 9 million to 12 million of them shared. Generated by immunoSEQ multiplex PCR, the TCRdb table keeps only in-frame clones and is missing some. V and J calls and clone size follow that table, whereas D and trimming were derived from the DNA. The sample lists under 200,000 clones; around 80% were seen once. J was trimmed by 0 bases and V by 5 bases; bases with no gene match: 9. The CDR3 is made up of 19 amino acids. CDR1 SGHTA and CDR2 FQGTGA come from the germline V gene.

The chain recombines TRBV7-3 with TRBJ2-5; 16 nucleotides match TRBD2. The source is a woman aged 18 to 35 in good health and CMV-seropositive. The sequenced sample was PBMCs. The CDR3 DNA follows: TGTGCCAGCAGCAAAGCCGGGGGACTAGCGGGGGGGGACCAAGAGACCCAGTACTTC. It encodes CASSKAGGLAGGDQETQYF. Full variable domain (rest looked up from reference TRBV7-3 and TRBJ2-5): GAGVSQTPSNKVTEKGKYVELRCDPISGHTALYWYRQSLGQGPEFLIYFQGTGAADDSGLPNDRFFAVRPEGSVSTLKIQRTERGDSAVYLCASSKAGGLAGGDQETQYFGPGTRLLVL.